The 24 T cell receptor beta chains below were found in one sample sequenced in a study of T cell clonality in common variable immunodeficiency. General study findings and limits: In common variable immunodeficiency, TCR beta chains reportedly carried fewer deletions and N-nucleotide insertions.

Using immunoSEQ multiplex PCR, the repertoire was profiled, and TCRdb retains in-frame clones only, with some absent. The sample offers 30,000 to 40,000 clones and no singletons, the top ten holding under 8.5%. For these TCRs, the target antigens are not known. The sequencing input was peripheral blood mononuclear cells. Receptor source: a human donor with common variable immunodeficiency.

The sample holds a few counts of this clone. The observed sequence ends 3 residues before the CDR3 terminus, with the missing tail filled in from the germline J gene. This chain uses TRBV11-1 with TRBJ2-1; D remains ambiguous. The length of the CDR3 is 12 residues. Trimming pared 5 bases from V and 8 bases from J, leaving 10 bases between. Germline CDR1 is SGHAT and CDR2 is FQDESV (reference sequence). The CDR3 loop is CASSPQRDEQFF. The part of the CDR3 DNA that was read is TGTGCCAGCAGCCCCCAGCGCGATGAG.

Turning to this clone: The read is 3 residues too short to cover the CDR3 end, so that end is filled in from the germline J gene. V is TRBV18 and J is TRBJ2-5; a weak D match, TRBD2 (6 bases). The CDR3 consists of 15 residues. Germline lookup yields CDR1 KGHSH and CDR2 LQKENI. V lost 6 bases and J lost 6, with 20 bases in between. Incomplete CDR3 DNA: TGTGCCAGCTCGCCTGGGGGGTATAGCAATAAGACC. This translates into CASSPGGYSNKT. The whole CDR3 protein reads CASSPGGYSNKTQYF.

This clone was detected many times. The sequence runs out 3 residues before the end of the CDR3; the remainder is reconstructed from the germline J gene. V is TRBV11-3 and J is TRBJ2-5, with D perhaps matching TRBD1 (6 bases). V lost 3 bases to trimming and J lost 3 bases, with 14 bases between them. Germline V gene lookup returns CDR1 SGHNT and CDR2 YENEEA. This CDR3 contains 15 residues. The CDR3: CASSLEQGWEETQYF. Partial CDR3 DNA: TGTGCCAGCAGCTTGGAACAGGGATGGGAAGAGACC.

This clone was picked up many times. The CDR3 end is not reached by the read, which stops 3 residues before it; the germline J gene fills it in. The chain employs TRBV20-1 and TRBJ1-5, with TRBD1 matching over 9 bases. This CDR3 spans 15 amino acids. Germline-derived CDR1 and CDR2 are DFQATT and SNEGSKA (reference sequence). J gave up 3 bases and V 3 bases, and 6 bases lay outside the gene matches. Partial CDR3 DNA: TGCAGTGCTAGGCTGGACAGGGGTTACAATCAGCCC. Translating gives CSARLDRGYNQP. The whole CDR3 is CSARLDRGYNQPQHF.

Many counts were recorded for this clone. The observed sequence ends 3 residues before the CDR3 terminus, with the missing tail filled in from the germline J gene. The V and J genes are TRBV20-1 and TRBJ2-7, with 11 nucleotides matching TRBD2. V lost 6 bases, J lost 2 bases, and 9 bases stayed unmatched. This CDR3 is 15 amino acids long. Germline values: CDR1 DFQATT, CDR2 SNEGSKA (reference sequence). The CDR3 region is CSARTSGGLTYEQYF. The part of the CDR3 DNA that was read is TGCAGTGCACGCACTAGCGGGGGTTTGACCTACGAG.

In its sample, this clone was seen many times. Coverage ceases 3 residues before the CDR3 finishes, and the germline J gene fills in the end. V gene TRBV20-1 combines with J gene TRBJ1-5, with a weak D call TRBD1 (5 bases). V lost 4 bases and J 0 bases, leaving 10 bases between the germline ends. Germline V gives CDR1 DFQATT, CDR2 SNEGSKA (reference sequence). The CDR3 extends over 14 amino acids. The CDR3: CSAMYGASNQPQHF. The DNA read from the CDR3 is TGCAGTGCTATGTATGGGGCTAGCAATCAGCCC.

The sample holds many counts of this clone. Read coverage stops 3 residues before the CDR3 terminus; the germline J gene supplies the remainder. The chain employs TRBV10-3 and TRBJ2-3; D not resolved. The CDR3 spans 14 residues. V gave up 3 bases and J gave up 4 bases, with 11 bases separating them. The germline CDR1 and CDR2 sequences are ENHRY and SYGVKD. The CDR3: CAISDPLGPDTQYF. The DNA read from the CDR3 is TGTGCCATCAGTGACCCCCTAGGTCCAGATACG.

Comments on this clone: The sequence runs out 3 residues before the end of the CDR3; the remainder is reconstructed from the germline J gene. This chain uses TRBV7-3 with TRBJ2-5, with D tentatively TRBD1 (5 bases). The germline V gene has CDR1 SGHTA and CDR2 FQGTGA. This CDR3 comprises 12 residues. Trimming shortened V by 10 bases and J by 5 bases, and 14 bases separated the two germline ends. CDR3 amino acids: CATQSGYETQYF. The CDR3 DNA, read in part, is TGTGCCACCCAATCAGGGTACGAGACC.

CDR3 DNA (partial): TGCGCCAGCAGTGCTTACCTGAATAACTGCGAG. This translates into CASSAYLNNCE. The whole CDR3 protein is CASSAYLNNCEQYF. V and J are TRBV10-1 and TRBJ2-7; D is unresolved. The read stops 3 residues short of the end of the CDR3; the missing end is completed from the germline J gene. The CDR3 consists of 14 residues. The germline V gene has CDR1 WNHNN and CDR2 SYGVQD (reference sequence). V was clipped by 4 bases and J by 6 bases, with 16 bases between them.

Concerning this clone itself: The read terminates 3 residues ahead of where the CDR3 ends, so the germline J gene completes it. The V and J genes are TRBV7-9 and TRBJ1-2; D is undetermined. The CDR3 totals 12 residues. Germline V gene data show CDR1 as SEHNR and CDR2 as FQNEAQ (reference sequence). Trimming pared 4 bases from V and 7 bases from J, leaving 10 bases between. The CDR3 is CASSSGKGGYTF. CDR3 DNA, as far as it was read: TGTGCCAGCAGCTCGGGGAAGGGTGGC.

In this sample, this clone turned up a few times. With the read ending 3 residues before the CDR3 end, the germline J gene is used to fill in that end. The chain combines TRBV5-5 with TRBJ2-7, with 8 bases identical to TRBD1. The germline gives CDR1 SGHKS, CDR2 YYEKEE (reference sequence). The CDR3 has 15 amino acids. The V segment lost 1 base and the J segment 0 bases; nucleotides outside the gene matches: 3. The CDR3 spells CASSLLTGGSYEQYF. CDR3 DNA (partial): TGTGCCAGCAGCTTGCTAACAGGGGGCTCCTACGAG.

This clone was detected ten times or more. From the germline J gene comes the end of the CDR3, since the read stops 3 residues before it. This chain connects TRBV29-1 to TRBJ1-4; D ambiguous. Germline CDR1 SQVTM, CDR2 ANQGSEA. Trimming stripped 3 bases from V and 5 bases from J, with 10 bases between. The CDR3 covers 13 residues. The CDR3 sequence is CSVDIGLNEKLFF. The DNA read from the CDR3 is TGCAGCGTTGATATAGGACTAAATGAAAAA.

Notes on this clone: The read ends 3 residues early relative to the CDR3; the germline J gene fills the gap. The chain employs TRBV5-4 and TRBJ2-5, with 8 bases aligning to TRBD1. CDR3 length equals 15 residues. The ends lost 4 bases at V and 2 bases at J; junction bases unmatched: 7. Germline CDR1 reads SGHNT; CDR2 reads YYREEE (reference sequence). The sequenced CDR3 bases are TGTGCCAGCAGCGGACAGGGAGCGATTCAAGAGACC. It specifies CASSGQGAIQET. The complete CDR3 reads CASSGQGAIQETQYF.

This clone showed up many times. The CDR3 end is not reached by the read, which stops 3 residues before it; the germline J gene fills it in. V and J are TRBV7-6 and TRBJ1-3; TRBD1 agrees at 7 bases. The germline V gene encodes CDR1 SGHVS and CDR2 FNYEAQ. The J segment lost 4 bases and the V segment lost 1 base, leaving 7 bases of the junction unmatched. This CDR3 is built from 16 residues. The sequenced part of the CDR3 DNA is TGTGCCAGCAGCTTAGTGAGGGGACAGCCCGGAAACACC. Translation: CASSLVRGQPGNT. The CDR3 in its entirety is CASSLVRGQPGNTIYF.

This clone was counted a few times. The read falls 3 residues short of the CDR3 end, and the missing part is taken from the germline J gene. The V gene is TRBV7-8, the J gene TRBJ2-7; the match to TRBD2 covers 7 bases. Germline loops: CDR1 SGHVS, CDR2 FQNEAQ. V shed 1 base and J 1 base; nucleotides not matched to a gene: 7. The CDR3 contains 16 residues. The CDR3 DNA, read in part, is TGTGCCAGCAGCTTAGGTTTTGCGGGAGATTCCTACGAG. Translation: CASSLGFAGDSYE. The complete CDR3 protein is CASSLGFAGDSYEQYF.

This clone was seen more than once but under ten times. The CDR3 end is not reached by the read, which stops 3 residues before it; the germline J gene fills it in. The chain couples TRBV6-2 or TRBV6-3 to TRBJ1-4, with D possibly being TRBD1 (6 bases). This CDR3 comprises 14 residues. Germline V gives CDR1 MNHEY, CDR2 SVGEGT. V dropped 9 bases and J dropped 3 bases, with 14 bases sitting between them. The sequenced CDR3 bases are TGTGCCAGTCAATGGACAGAATCTAATGAAAAA. This codes for CASQWTESNEK. The whole CDR3 sequence is CASQWTESNEKLFF.

This clone was seen a few times. The read falls 3 residues short of the CDR3 end, and the missing part is taken from the germline J gene. The chain is built from TRBV6-4 and TRBJ2-1; TRBD2 matches 10 bases. V gave up 3 bases and J gave up 5 bases; unmatched junction bases: 4. This CDR3 is built from 15 residues. Germline loops: CDR1 MRHNA, CDR2 SNTAGT. This CDR3 is CASSEELAGNNEQFF. CDR3 DNA (partial): TGTGCCAGCAGTGAGGAACTAGCGGGAAACAATGAG.

Within the sample, this clone is medium-sized. The sequence runs out 3 residues before the end of the CDR3; the remainder is reconstructed from the germline J gene. The chain joins TRBV20-1 to TRBJ2-3; 14 bases are shared with TRBD2. CDR3 size: 16 residues. Germline CDR1 DFQATT, CDR2 SNEGSKA (reference sequence). The junction had 8 bases not matched to a gene; V was cut back by 6 bases and J by 3 bases. CDR3 residues: CSAPGLAGVWTDTQYF. The covered CDR3 bases are TGCAGTGCCCCGGGACTAGCGGGAGTTTGGACAGATACG.

This clone was detected ten times or more. Read coverage stops 3 residues before the CDR3 terminus; the germline J gene supplies the remainder. The chain combines TRBV11-2 with TRBJ1-1; D is perhaps TRBD1 (5 bases). The germline gives CDR1 SGHAT, CDR2 FQNNGV. The CDR3 contains 12 residues. The CDR3 here is CASSYSGTSAFF. The part of the CDR3 DNA that was read is TGTGCCAGCAGCTACTCCGGGACTAGC.

This clone was detected many times. The junction departs from the called germline gene at one end, perhaps through a read error. The sequenced fragment ends 3 residues before the CDR3 boundary, so the rest is inferred from the germline J gene. This chain joins TRBV4-2 and TRBJ2-3; D is perhaps TRBD2 (6 bases). The CDR3 has 16 residues. CDR1 and CDR2 from the germline V gene are LGHNA and YNFKEQ. Incomplete CDR3 DNA: TGCGCCAGCAGCCAAGGCATGGGGGGAAGCACAGATACG. Amino acids: CASSQGMGGSTDT. The full CDR3 protein reads CASSQGMGGSTDTQYF.

Many counts were recorded for this clone. The read comes to an end 3 residues before the CDR3 does, leaving the germline J gene to fill in the end. This chain links TRBV18 with TRBJ2-3; 10 bases match TRBD2. Germline lookup yields CDR1 KGHSH and CDR2 LQKENI. CDR3 length: 15 amino acids. Germline trimming cut 6 bases from V and 0 bases from J; bases unmatched to any gene: 3. The CDR3 loop is CASSPTSGSTDTQYF. CDR3 bases read: TGTGCCAGCTCGCCGACTAGCGGGAGCACAGATACG.

This clone was detected many times. The read is 3 residues too short to cover the CDR3 end, so that end is filled in from the germline J gene. The chain uses TRBV5-6 and TRBJ1-2, with TRBD1 matching 8 bases. J gave up 5 bases and V 0 bases, and 6 bases lay outside the gene matches. This CDR3 region has 15 residues. Germline CDR1 reads SGHDT; CDR2 reads YYEEEE. The sequenced part of the CDR3 DNA is TGTGCCAGCAGCTTGGAGCAGGGGGCTGAGTATGGC. Protein product: CASSLEQGAEYG. The CDR3 reads in full as CASSLEQGAEYGYTF.

In its sample, this clone was seen many times. The read ends 3 residues shy of where the CDR3 ends; the end is completed using the germline J gene. The chain has TRBV7-6 and TRBJ2-7, with 11 bases lining up with TRBD2. The CDR3 consists of 17 residues. In germline, CDR1 is SGHVS, CDR2 FNYEAQ. The J segment lost 2 bases and the V segment lost 5 bases, leaving 11 bases of the junction unmatched. The sequenced CDR3 bases are TGTGCCAGCAGCCCACCTAGGGGGACTAGCGGTGCCTACGAG. It yields the protein CASSPPRGTSGAYE. The full-length CDR3 reads as CASSPPRGTSGAYEQYF. Based on the CDR3 plus reference TRBV7-6 and TRBJ2-7, the full variable domain is GAGVSQSPRYKVTKRGQDVALRCDPISGHVSLYWYRQALGQGPEFLTYFNYEAQQDKSGLPNDRFSAERPEGSISTLTIQRTEQRDSAMYRCASSPPRGTSGAYEQYFGPGTRLTVT.

The table lists this clone with many counts. The CDR3 end falls 3 residues outside the read, so it is completed with the germline J gene. This chain uses TRBV30 with TRBJ2-3, with 8 bases identical to TRBD2. The CDR3 has 12 amino acids. CDR1 is GTSNPN and CDR2 is SVGIG in the germline V gene (reference sequence). The CDR3 reads CASIGLAGAQYF. The part of the CDR3 DNA that was read is TGTGCCTCCATCGGACTAGCAGGGGCG.